This is a list of T cell receptor beta chains from one sample in a study of blood T cell repertoires in COVID-19. Profiled with immunoSEQ multiplex PCR; TCRdb holds only in-frame clones, not every one. The table records some 190,000 clones, over 70% of them present only once. Material for sequencing was PBMCs or T cells enriched from blood (not recorded which). The origin of the receptors is a man between 60 and 75 years old who had been exposed to COVID-19. CDR3s include the opening cysteine and the closing phenylalanine or tryptophan. D genes are given only for firm matches. Not all rows give a size; the values are once, few, many and, for expanded clones, a class.

TRBD1 NA TRBJ2-5 TRBV18 TGTGCCAGCTCACCACGGGACAGTCGTACGACCCAGTACTTC CASSPRDSRTTQYF
TRBD1 few TRBJ1-1 TRBV27 TGTGCCAGCAGTTACCGAGGGGGCTCCACTGAAGCTTTCTTT CASSYRGGSTEAFF
NA NA TRBJ1-3 TRBV5-4 TGTGCCAGCAGCACTGGACTGCCCGGCTCTGGAAACACCATATATTTT CASSTGLPGSGNTIYF
TRBD1 NA TRBJ2-1 TRBV6-5 TGTGCCAGCAGCGCCCAGGGGACAGGGCCTAATGAGCAGTTCTTC CASSAQGTGPNEQFF
TRBD2 NA TRBJ2-1 TRBV15 TGTGCCACCTCGGGACTAGCGGGAGGGTCGTACAATGAGCAGTTCTTC CATSGLAGGSYNEQFF
NA NA TRBJ1-2 TRBV5-1 TGCGCCAGCAGCTTGAGGTCAGGGTATGGCTACACCTTC CASSLRSGYGYTF
NA NA TRBJ1-4 TRBV14 TGTGCCAGCAGCCAGGAGGGCTCGACTAATGAAAAACTGTTTTTT CASSQEGSTNEKLFF
TRBD1 NA TRBJ1-1 TRBV19 TGTGCCAGTATCGGGGAAGGGGAAGGGGGCGGGAGGACTGAAGCTTTCTTT CASIGEGEGGGRTEAFF
NA NA TRBJ1-1 TRBV18 TGTGCCAGCTCACCCTTTCAGGGAATAGGGGTCACTGAAGCTTTCTTT CASSPFQGIGVTEAFF
TRBD2 NA TRBJ2-5 TRBV5-1 TGCGCCAGCAGCACCCAGACTAGCGGGAGAGAAGAGACCCAGTACTTC CASSTQTSGREETQYF
TRBD2 NA TRBJ2-7 TRBV7-9 TGTGCCAGCAGCTTAGAAGCGGGAGGGAGATACGAGCAGTACTTC CASSLEAGGRYEQYF